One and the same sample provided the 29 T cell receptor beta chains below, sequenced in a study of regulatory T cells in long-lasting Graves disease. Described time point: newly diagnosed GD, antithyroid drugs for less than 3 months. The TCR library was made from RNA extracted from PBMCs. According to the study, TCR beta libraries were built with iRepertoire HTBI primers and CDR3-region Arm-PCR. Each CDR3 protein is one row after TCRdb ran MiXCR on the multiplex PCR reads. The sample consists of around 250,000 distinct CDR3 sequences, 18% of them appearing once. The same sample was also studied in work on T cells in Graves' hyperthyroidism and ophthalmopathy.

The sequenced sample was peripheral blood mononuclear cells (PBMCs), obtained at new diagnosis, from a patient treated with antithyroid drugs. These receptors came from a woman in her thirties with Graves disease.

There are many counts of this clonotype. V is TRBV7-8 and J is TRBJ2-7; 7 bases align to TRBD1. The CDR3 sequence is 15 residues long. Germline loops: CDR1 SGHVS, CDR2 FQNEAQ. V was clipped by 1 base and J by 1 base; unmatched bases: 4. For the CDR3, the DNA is TGTGCCAGCAGCTTAGGCAGGGGGATTTCCTACGAGCAGTACTTC. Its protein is CASSLGRGISYEQYF. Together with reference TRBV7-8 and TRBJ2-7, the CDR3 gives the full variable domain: GAGVSQSPRYKVAKRGQDVALRCDPISGHVSLFWYQQALGQGPEFLTYFQNEAQLDKSGLPSDRFFAERPEGSVSTLKIQRTQQEDSAVYLCASSLGRGISYEQYFGPGTRLTVT.

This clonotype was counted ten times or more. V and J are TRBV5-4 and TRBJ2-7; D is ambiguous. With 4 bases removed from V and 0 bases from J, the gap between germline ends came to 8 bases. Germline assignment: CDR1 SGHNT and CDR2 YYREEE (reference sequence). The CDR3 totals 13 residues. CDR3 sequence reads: CASSIGFSYEQYF. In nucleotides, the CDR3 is TGTGCCAGCAGCATAGGGTTCTCCTACGAGCAGTACTTC.

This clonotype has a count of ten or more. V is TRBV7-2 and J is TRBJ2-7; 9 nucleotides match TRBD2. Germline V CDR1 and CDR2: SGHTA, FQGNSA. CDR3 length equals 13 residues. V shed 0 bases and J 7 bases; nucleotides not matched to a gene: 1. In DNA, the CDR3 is TGTGCCAGCAGCTTAGCCGGACTAGCGGAGCAGTACTTC. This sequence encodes CASSLAGLAEQYF.

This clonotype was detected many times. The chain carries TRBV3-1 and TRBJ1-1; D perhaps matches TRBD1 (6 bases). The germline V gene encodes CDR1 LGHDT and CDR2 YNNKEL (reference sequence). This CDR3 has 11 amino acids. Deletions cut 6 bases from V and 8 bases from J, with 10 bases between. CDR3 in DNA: TGTGCCAGCAGATATGGGACAGAAGCTTTCTTT. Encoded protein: CASRYGTEAFF.

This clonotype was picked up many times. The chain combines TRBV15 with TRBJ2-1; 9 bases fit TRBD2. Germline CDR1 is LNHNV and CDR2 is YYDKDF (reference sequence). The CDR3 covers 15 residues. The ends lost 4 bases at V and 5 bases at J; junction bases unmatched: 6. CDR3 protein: CATSTKRGVNNEQFF. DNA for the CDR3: TGTGCCACCAGCACCAAGCGGGGGGTAAACAATGAGCAGTTCTTC. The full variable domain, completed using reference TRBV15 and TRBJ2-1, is DAMVIQNPRYQVTQFGKPVTLSCSQTLNHNVMYWYQQKSSQAPKLLFHYYDKDFNNEADTPDNFQSRRPNTSFCFLDIRSPGLGDTAMYLCATSTKRGVNNEQFFGPGTRLTVL.

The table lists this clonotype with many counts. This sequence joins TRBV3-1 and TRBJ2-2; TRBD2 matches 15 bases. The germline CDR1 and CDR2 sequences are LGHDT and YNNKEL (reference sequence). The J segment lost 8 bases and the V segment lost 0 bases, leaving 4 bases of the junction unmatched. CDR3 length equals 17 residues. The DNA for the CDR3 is TGTGCCAGCAGCCAAGATCGGACTAGCGGGGGGGAAGGGGAGCTGTTTTTT. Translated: CASSQDRTSGGEGELFF.

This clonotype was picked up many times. The chain's CDR3 is CASRGTSGAYYEQYF. The CDR3 nucleotides are TGCGCCAGCAGGGGGACTAGCGGGGCCTACTACGAGCAGTACTTC. The genes are TRBV10-2 and TRBJ2-7; 13 bases are a match to TRBD2. CDR1 is WSHSY and CDR2 is SAAADI in the germline V gene. Unmatched junction bases numbered 5, after V lost 6 bases and J lost 3 bases. The CDR3 runs to 15 residues.

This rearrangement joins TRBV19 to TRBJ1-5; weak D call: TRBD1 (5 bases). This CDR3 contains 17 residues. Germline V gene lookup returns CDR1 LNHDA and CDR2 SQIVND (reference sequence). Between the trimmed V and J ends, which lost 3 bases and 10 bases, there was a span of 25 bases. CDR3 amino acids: CASSMVLLAGLRYPQHF. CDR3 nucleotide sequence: TGTGCCAGTAGTATGGTTCTCCTGGCAGGGTTAAGATACCCCCAGCATTTT.

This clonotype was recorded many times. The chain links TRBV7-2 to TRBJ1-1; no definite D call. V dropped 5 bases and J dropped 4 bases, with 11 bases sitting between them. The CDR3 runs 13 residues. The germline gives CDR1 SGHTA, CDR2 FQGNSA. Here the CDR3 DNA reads TGTGCCAGCAGCCTACACCGGGGCACTGAAGCTTTCTTT. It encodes CASSLHRGTEAFF. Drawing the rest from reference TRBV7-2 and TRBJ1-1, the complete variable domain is GAGVSQSPSNKVTEKGKDVELRCDPISGHTALYWYRQSLGQGLEFLIYFQGNSAPDKSGLPSDRFSAERTGGSVSTLTIQRTQQEDSAVYLCASSLHRGTEAFFGQGTRLTVV.

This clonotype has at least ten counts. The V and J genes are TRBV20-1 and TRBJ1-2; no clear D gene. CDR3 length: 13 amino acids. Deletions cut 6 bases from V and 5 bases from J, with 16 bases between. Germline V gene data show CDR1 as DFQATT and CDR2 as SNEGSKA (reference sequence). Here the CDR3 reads CSASIVISYGYTF. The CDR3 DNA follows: TGCAGTGCCTCGATCGTCATATCATATGGCTACACCTTC.

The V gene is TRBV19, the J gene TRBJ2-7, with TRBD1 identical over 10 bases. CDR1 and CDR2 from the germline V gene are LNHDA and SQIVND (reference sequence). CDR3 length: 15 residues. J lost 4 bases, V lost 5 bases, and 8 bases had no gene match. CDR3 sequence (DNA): TGTGCCAGTAGTCCCGACAGGGGGCGACTTTACGAGCAGTACTTC. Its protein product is CASSPDRGRLYEQYF.

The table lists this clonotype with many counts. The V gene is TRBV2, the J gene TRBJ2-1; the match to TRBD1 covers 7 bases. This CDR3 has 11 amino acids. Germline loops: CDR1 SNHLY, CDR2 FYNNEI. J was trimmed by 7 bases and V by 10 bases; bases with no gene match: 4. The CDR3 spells CANLTGNEQFF. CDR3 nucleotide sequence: TGTGCCAACTTGACAGGGAATGAGCAGTTCTTC.

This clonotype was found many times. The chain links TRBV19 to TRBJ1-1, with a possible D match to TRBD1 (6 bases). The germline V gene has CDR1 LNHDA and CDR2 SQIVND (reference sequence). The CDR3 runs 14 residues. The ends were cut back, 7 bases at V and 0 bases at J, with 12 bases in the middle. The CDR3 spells CASNHRVVNTEAFF. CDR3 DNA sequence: TGTGCCAGTAATCACAGGGTGGTGAACACTGAAGCTTTCTTT.

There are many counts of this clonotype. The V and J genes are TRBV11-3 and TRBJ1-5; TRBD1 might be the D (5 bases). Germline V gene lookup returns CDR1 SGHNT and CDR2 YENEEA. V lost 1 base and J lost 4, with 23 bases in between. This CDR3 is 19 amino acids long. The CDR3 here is CASSLGTSKKKGKNQPQHF. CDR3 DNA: TGTGCCAGCAGCTTAGGTACCTCGAAGAAGAAGGGGAAGAATCAGCCCCAGCATTTT.

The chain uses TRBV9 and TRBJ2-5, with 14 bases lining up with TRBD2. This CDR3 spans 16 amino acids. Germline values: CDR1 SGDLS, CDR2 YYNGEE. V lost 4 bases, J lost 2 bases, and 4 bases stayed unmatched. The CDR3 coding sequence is TGTGCCAGCAGCAGCAGACTAGCGGGGGGGCAAGAGACCCAGTACTTC. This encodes CASSSRLAGGQETQYF.

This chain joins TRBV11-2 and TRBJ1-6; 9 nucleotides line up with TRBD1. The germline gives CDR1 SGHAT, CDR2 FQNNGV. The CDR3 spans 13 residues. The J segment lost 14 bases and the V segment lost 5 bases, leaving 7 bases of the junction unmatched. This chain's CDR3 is CASSPGQGFTLHF. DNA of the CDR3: TGTGCCAGCAGCCCCGGACAGGGGTTTACCCTCCACTTT.

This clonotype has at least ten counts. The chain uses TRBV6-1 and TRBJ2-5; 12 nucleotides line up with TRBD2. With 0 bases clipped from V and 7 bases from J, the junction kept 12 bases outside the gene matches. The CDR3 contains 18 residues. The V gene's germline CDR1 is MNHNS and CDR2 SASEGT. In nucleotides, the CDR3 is TGTGCCAGCAGTGAAGCCGCAGGACTAGCGGGGTCCCTTCGGACCCAGTACTTC. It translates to CASSEAAGLAGSLRTQYF.

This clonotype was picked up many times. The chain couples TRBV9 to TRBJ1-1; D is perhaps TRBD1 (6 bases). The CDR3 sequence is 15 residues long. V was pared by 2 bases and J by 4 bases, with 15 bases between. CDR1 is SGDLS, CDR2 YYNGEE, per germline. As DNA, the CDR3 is TGTGCCAGCAGCGTCGCAGGGGAGTTAGGCACTGAAGCTTTCTTT. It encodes CASSVAGELGTEAFF.

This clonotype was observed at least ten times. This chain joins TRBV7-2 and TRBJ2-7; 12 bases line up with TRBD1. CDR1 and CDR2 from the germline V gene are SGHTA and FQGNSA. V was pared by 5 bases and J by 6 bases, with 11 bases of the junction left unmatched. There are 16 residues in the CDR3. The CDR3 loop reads CASSLTSGQGAVEQYF. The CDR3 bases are TGTGCCAGCAGCCTCACGTCGGGACAGGGGGCTGTCGAGCAGTACTTC. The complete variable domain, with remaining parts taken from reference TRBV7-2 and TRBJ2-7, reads GAGVSQSPSNKVTEKGKDVELRCDPISGHTALYWYRQSLGQGLEFLIYFQGNSAPDKSGLPSDRFSAERTGGSVSTLTIQRTQQEDSAVYLCASSLTSGQGAVEQYFGPGTRLTVT.

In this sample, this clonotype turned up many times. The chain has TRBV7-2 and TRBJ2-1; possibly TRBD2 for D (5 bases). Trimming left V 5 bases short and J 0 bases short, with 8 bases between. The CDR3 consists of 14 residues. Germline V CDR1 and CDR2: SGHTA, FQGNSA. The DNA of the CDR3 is TGTGCCAGCAGCGTCGGGGTCTCCTACAATGAGCAGTTCTTC. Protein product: CASSVGVSYNEQFF. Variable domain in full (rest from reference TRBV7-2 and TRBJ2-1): GAGVSQSPSNKVTEKGKDVELRCDPISGHTALYWYRQSLGQGLEFLIYFQGNSAPDKSGLPSDRFSAERTGGSVSTLTIQRTQQEDSAVYLCASSVGVSYNEQFFGPGTRLTVL.

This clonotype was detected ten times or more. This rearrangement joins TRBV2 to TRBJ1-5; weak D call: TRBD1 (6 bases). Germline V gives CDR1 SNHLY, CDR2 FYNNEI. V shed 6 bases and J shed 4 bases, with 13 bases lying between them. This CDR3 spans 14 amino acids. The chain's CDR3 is CASSAGTTNQPQHF. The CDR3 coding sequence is TGTGCCAGCAGCGCTGGGACAACGAATCAGCCCCAGCATTTT. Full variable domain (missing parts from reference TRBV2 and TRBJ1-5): EPEVTQTPSHQVTQMGQEVILRCVPISNHLYFYWYRQILGQKVEFLVSFYNNEISEKSEIFDDQFSVERPDGSNFTLKIRSTKLEDSAMYFCASSAGTTNQPQHFGDGTRLSIL.

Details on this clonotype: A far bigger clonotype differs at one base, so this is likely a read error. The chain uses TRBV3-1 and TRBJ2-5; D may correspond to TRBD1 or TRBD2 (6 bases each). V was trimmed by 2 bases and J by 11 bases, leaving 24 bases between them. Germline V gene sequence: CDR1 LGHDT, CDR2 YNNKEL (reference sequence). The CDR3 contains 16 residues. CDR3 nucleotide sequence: TGTGCCAGCAGCCAAACAGGGAGGAGCGGCAGAGGTGAGCAGTACTTC. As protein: CASSQTGRSGRGEQYF.

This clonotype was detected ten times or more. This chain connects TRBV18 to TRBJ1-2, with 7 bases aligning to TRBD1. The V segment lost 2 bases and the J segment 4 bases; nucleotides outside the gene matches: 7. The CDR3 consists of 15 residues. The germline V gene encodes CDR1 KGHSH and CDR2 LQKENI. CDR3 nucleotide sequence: TGTGCCAGCTCACCAGGGGGACAGCGGGGCTATGGCTACACCTTC. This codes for CASSPGGQRGYGYTF.

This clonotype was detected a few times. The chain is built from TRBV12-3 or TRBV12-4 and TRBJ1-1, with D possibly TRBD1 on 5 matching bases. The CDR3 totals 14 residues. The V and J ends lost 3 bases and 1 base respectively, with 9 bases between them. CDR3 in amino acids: CASSLGGKNTEAFF. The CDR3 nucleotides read TGTGCCAGCAGTTTGGGGGGGAAGAACACTGAAGCTTTCTTT.

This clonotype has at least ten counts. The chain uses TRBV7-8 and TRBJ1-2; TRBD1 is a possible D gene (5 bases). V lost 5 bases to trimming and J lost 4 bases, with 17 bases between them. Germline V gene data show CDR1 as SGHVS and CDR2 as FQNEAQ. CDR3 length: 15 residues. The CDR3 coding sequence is TGTGCCAGCAGCACAGGACACGTCGGGGTCTATGGCTACACCTTC. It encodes CASSTGHVGVYGYTF.

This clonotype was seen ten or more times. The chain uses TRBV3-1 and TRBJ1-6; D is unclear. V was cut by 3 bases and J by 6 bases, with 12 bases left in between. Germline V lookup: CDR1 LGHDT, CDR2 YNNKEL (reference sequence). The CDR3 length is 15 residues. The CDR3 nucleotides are TGTGCCAGCAGCCACCTAGACACTACTAATTCACCCCTCCACTTT. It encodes CASSHLDTTNSPLHF.

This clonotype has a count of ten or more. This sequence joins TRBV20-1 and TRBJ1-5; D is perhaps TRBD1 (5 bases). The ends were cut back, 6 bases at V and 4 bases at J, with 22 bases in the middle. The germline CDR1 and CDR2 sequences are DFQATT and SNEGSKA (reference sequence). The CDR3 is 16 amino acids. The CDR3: CSAFKDPGESNQPQHF. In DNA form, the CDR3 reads TGCAGTGCCTTCAAAGATCCGGGGGAATCAAATCAGCCCCAGCATTTT.

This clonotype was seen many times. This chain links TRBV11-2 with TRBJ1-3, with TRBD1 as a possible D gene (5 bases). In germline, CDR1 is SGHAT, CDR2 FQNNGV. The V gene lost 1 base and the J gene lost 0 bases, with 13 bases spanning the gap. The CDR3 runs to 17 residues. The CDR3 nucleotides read TGTGCCAGCAGCTTAGGAGGAGGGGCCGTCTCTGGAAACACCATATATTTT. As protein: CASSLGGGAVSGNTIYF.

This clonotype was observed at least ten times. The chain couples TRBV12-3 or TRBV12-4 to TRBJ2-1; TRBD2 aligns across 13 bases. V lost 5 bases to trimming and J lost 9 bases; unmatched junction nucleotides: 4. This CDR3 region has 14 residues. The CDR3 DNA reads TGTGCCAGCAGTCCAGGACTAGCGGGGGCTGAGCAGTTCTTC. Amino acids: CASSPGLAGAEQFF.